The 15 T cell receptor beta chains given below trace back to one sample, sequenced in a study of T cell clones after liver transplantation. The method was immunoSEQ multiplex PCR; TCRdb's version includes in-frame clones alone and lacks a portion of them. The table records 49,000 or so clones, 65% to 80% of them present only once. Sequences were derived from CD4+ T cells from blood, sampled approximately 54 months after liver transplant. The receptors were sampled from a human patient who received a liver transplant. Some T cells may be the graft donor's.

DNA for the CDR3: TGTGCCAGCAGTGATGTGACCGGGACTAGCGGGGGCCCGGCCTACAATGAGCAGTTCTTC. Translating it yields CASSDVTGTSGGPAYNEQFF. V usage is TRBV28 and J usage is TRBJ2-1; 14 bases align to TRBD2. This CDR3 spans 20 amino acids. V was pared by 5 bases and J by 2 bases, with 14 bases of the junction left unmatched. Germline V gene sequence: CDR1 MDHEN, CDR2 SYDVKM.

The genes are TRBV5-4 and TRBJ1-1; D may be TRBD1 (6 bases). Trimming stripped 3 bases from V and 6 bases from J, with 21 bases between. The CDR3 covers 16 residues. Germline V gives CDR1 SGHNT, CDR2 YYREEE (reference sequence). CDR3: CASSWGGRGYSAEAFF. CDR3 in DNA: TGTGCCAGCAGCTGGGGGGGCAGGGGATATTCCGCTGAAGCTTTCTTT.

The V call is TRBV7-9, the J call TRBJ2-5; D may match TRBD1 or TRBD2 (5 bases each). The CDR3 spans 17 residues. CDR1 and CDR2 (germline): SEHNR, FQNEAQ (reference sequence). Trimming removed 5 bases from V and 1 base from J, with 20 bases in between. CDR3 residues: CASSPRGVGTLQETQYF. CDR3 DNA sequence: TGTGCCAGCAGCCCACGAGGGGTCGGAACCCTCCAAGAGACCCAGTACTTC.

This clone came up once. The V gene is TRBV7-2, the J gene TRBJ2-5; 7 bases match TRBD2. Trimming at V came to 5 bases and at J to 1 base, leaving 4 bases not matched to a gene. Germline CDR1 and CDR2: SGHTA and FQGNSA. The CDR3 length is 14 residues. The CDR3 bases are TGTGCCAGCAGCCAAAGCGGGGCCCAAGAGACCCAGTACTTC. This codes for CASSQSGAQETQYF.

The rearrangement joins TRBV25-1 to TRBJ2-5, with 12 positions matching TRBD1. V was pared by 4 bases and J by 2 bases, with 8 bases of the junction left unmatched. The CDR3 totals 17 residues. Germline CDR1 reads MGHDK; CDR2 reads SYGVNS. The CDR3 nucleotides read TGTGCCAGCAGTGCCCGACCGGGACAGGGGGCTCAAGAGACCCAGTACTTC. Translating gives CASSARPGQGAQETQYF.

V gene TRBV7-9 combines with J gene TRBJ1-6, with 7 bases identical to TRBD1. The trim removed 4 bases at V and 5 bases at J, leaving 11 bases unmatched. Germline V gene data show CDR1 as SEHNR and CDR2 as FQNEAQ (reference sequence). CDR3 length: 17 amino acids. As DNA, the CDR3 is TGTGCCAGCAGCTACCCAGGGGGAGGGGTGGATAATTCACCCCTCCACTTT. It specifies CASSYPGGGVDNSPLHF. Complete variable domain (other parts from reference TRBV7-9 and TRBJ1-6): DTGVSQNPRHKITKRGQNVTFRCDPISEHNRLYWYRQTLGQGPEFLTYFQNEAQLEKSRLLSDRFSAERPKGSFSTLEIQRTEQGDSAMYLCASSYPGGGVDNSPLHFGNGTRLTVT.

This clone came up once. The chain employs TRBV19 and TRBJ1-1, with D hard to call. V was trimmed by 1 base and J by 3 bases, leaving 9 bases between them. CDR1 and CDR2 from the germline V gene are LNHDA and SQIVND (reference sequence). This CDR3 contains 14 residues. The DNA of the CDR3 is TGTGCCAGTAGTATAGGAGGCGGACACACTGAAGCTTTCTTT. It yields the protein CASSIGGGHTEAFF.

The chain links TRBV4-1 to TRBJ1-6; D ambiguous. The ends were cut back, 4 bases at V and 0 bases at J, with 10 bases in the middle. CDR3 length: 16 residues. CDR1 is MGHRA, CDR2 YSYEKL, per germline. CDR3 bases: TGCGCCAGCAGCCCCATCAGAAACTCCTATAATTCACCCCTCCACTTT. Protein product: CASSPIRNSYNSPLHF.

The CDR3 sequence is CASSYGRGGFNEQFF. In DNA form, the CDR3 reads TGTGCCAGCAGTTACGGGCGGGGGGGTTTCAATGAGCAGTTCTTC. The chain recombines TRBV6-6 with TRBJ2-1, with 9 bases matching TRBD2. From germline, CDR1 is MNHNY and CDR2 SVGAGI (reference sequence). The length of the CDR3 is 15 residues. V was clipped by 2 bases and J by 6 bases; unmatched bases: 5.

This clone was found a few times. This rearrangement joins TRBV10-2 to TRBJ2-1, with 10 bases aligning to TRBD1. This CDR3 spans 15 amino acids. V lost 5 bases to trimming and J lost 6 bases; unmatched junction nucleotides: 7. Germline assignment: CDR1 WSHSY and CDR2 SAAADI. CDR3 in DNA: TGCGCCAGCAGTAGAGACAGGGGGCCGCTCAATGAGCAGTTCTTC. As protein: CASSRDRGPLNEQFF.

The chain carries TRBV5-1 and TRBJ1-1; TRBD1 is a possible D gene (6 bases). This CDR3 spans 17 amino acids. Germline V gene data show CDR1 as SGHRS and CDR2 as YFSETQ. V was clipped by 0 bases and J by 2 bases, with 17 bases between them. This CDR3 is CASSLDPGHQFNTEAFF. The CDR3 DNA reads TGCGCCAGCAGCTTGGACCCGGGACACCAGTTCAACACTGAAGCTTTCTTT.

The chain recombines TRBV11-3 with TRBJ2-2, with TRBD2 matching 7 bases. The CDR3 runs 15 residues. V dropped 6 bases and J dropped 6; count of bases not matched to a gene: 10. Germline CDR1 is SGHNT and CDR2 is YENEEA. The CDR3: CASRPGGGNAGELFF. CDR3 bases: TGTGCCAGCAGACCGGGGGGAGGAAACGCCGGGGAGCTGTTTTTT. The full variable domain, its missing parts supplied by reference TRBV11-3 and TRBJ2-2, is EAGVVQSPRYKIIEKKQPVAFWCNPISGHNTLYWYLQNLGQGPELLIRYENEEAVDDSQLPKDRFSAERLKGVDSTLKIQPAELGDSAVYLCASRPGGGNAGELFFGEGSRLTVL.

The J gene is TRBJ2-3, the V gene TRBV14; D is possibly TRBD2 (5 bases). Germline CDR1 reads SGHDN; CDR2 reads FVKESK. V lost 1 base, J lost 1 base, and 12 bases lay in between. The CDR3 extends over 16 amino acids. The CDR3 DNA is TGTGCCAGCAGCCAAGCGACTACATCCGGCACAGATACGCAGTATTTT. Amino acids: CASSQATTSGTDTQYF.

The chain recombines TRBV7-2 with TRBJ2-3, with TRBD2 matching over 7 bases. The germline V gene encodes CDR1 SGHTA and CDR2 FQGNSA. With V trimmed by 1 base and J by 4 bases, 5 bases remained unmatched. This CDR3 has 15 amino acids. The CDR3: CASSLEGLRSDTQYF. Here the CDR3 DNA reads TGTGCCAGCAGCTTAGAGGGACTAAGGTCAGATACGCAGTATTTT.

Ten or more counts support this clone. The chain has TRBV11-2 and TRBJ1-2; 8 bases map to TRBD1. Trimming cost V 4 bases and J 4 bases; bases outside gene matches: 5. This CDR3 has 14 residues. Germline V CDR1 and CDR2: SGHAT, FQNNGV. DNA for the CDR3: TGTGCCAGCAGCTCGGACAGGGCGGCCTATGGCTACACCTTC. The encoded protein is CASSSDRAAYGYTF.